This TCR beta chain was found in a study of blood T cell repertoires in COVID-19. Profiling relied on immunoSEQ multiplex PCR, and the TCRdb table lists in-frame clones only, not all of them. Of 250,000 or so clones listed, about 88% are singletons. Sequenced input: peripheral blood. The TCR was taken from a woman in her thirties or forties who had recovered from COVID-19.

CDR3 in amino acids: CATSDLGGVKETQYF. The CDR3 nucleotides read TGTGCCACCAGTGATTTGGGGGGGGTCAAGGAGACCCAGTACTTC. The J gene is TRBJ2-5, the V gene TRBV24-1, with 7 bases aligning to TRBD2. The CDR3 extends over 15 amino acids. The J segment lost 5 bases and the V segment lost 0 bases, leaving 5 bases of the junction unmatched. Germline V gene lookup returns CDR1 KGHDR and CDR2 SFDVKD.